The source of this T cell receptor (beta chain) is a study of early T cells in non-severe SARS-CoV-2 infection. The table lists this clonotype with many counts. MiXCR, run by TCRdb on the 5' RACE reads, gives a single entry per CDR3 protein. The table shows around 30,000 distinct CDR3 sequences, with 5.7% occurring only once. Germline assignment: CDR1 SGHVS and CDR2 FQNEAQ. Deletions cut 2 bases from V and 4 bases from J, with 14 bases between. The CDR3 is 16 amino acids. The rearrangement joins TRBV7-8 to TRBJ1-4; unclear D gene. Material for sequencing was whole blood. The TCR comes from an adult who was a healthcare worker with PCR-confirmed SARS-CoV-2 infection or an uninfected control (not recorded which). Here the CDR3 reads CASSLSDRNNNEKLFF. The CDR3 coding sequence is TGTGCCAGCAGCTTATCCGACCGGAATAATAATGAAAAACTGTTTTTT.